Listed here is a single T cell receptor (beta chain). Its antigen is unidentified. Unmatched junction bases numbered 9, after V lost 6 bases and J lost 7 bases. This CDR3 contains 15 residues. Germline V CDR1 and CDR2: MDHEN, SYDVKM. Profiled with immunoSEQ multiplex PCR; TCRdb holds only in-frame clones, not every one. The sample carries 150,000 or so clones, more than 75% recorded once. This sample stems from a study of cytotoxic CD8 clonotypes in ibrutinib-treated CLL. Points from the study as a whole: Researchers report that baseline clonality outpaced age-matched healthy donors and tracked circulating CD8+ T-cell counts. Public clonotypes proved infrequent, and on treatment they shrank or remained steady.

The sequenced sample was PBMCs, obtained after 12 months of ibrutinib treatment. The chain carries TRBV28 and TRBJ1-6; 7 bases are shared with TRBD1. This sequence originates from a human donor with chronic lymphocytic leukemia. The CDR3 loop is CASSLQGGVNSPLHF. As DNA, the CDR3 is TGTGCCAGCAGCCTTCAGGGGGGGGTCAATTCACCCCTCCACTTT.